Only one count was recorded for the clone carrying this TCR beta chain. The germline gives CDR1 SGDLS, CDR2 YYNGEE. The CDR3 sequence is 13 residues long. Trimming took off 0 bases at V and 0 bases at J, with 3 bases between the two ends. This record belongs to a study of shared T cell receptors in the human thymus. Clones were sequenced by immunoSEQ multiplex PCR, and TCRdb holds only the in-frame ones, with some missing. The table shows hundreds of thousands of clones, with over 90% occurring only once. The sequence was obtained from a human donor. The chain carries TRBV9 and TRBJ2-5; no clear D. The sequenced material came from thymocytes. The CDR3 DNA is TGTGCCAGCAGCGTAGGGTACCAAGAGACCCAGTACTTC. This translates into CASSVGYQETQYF.